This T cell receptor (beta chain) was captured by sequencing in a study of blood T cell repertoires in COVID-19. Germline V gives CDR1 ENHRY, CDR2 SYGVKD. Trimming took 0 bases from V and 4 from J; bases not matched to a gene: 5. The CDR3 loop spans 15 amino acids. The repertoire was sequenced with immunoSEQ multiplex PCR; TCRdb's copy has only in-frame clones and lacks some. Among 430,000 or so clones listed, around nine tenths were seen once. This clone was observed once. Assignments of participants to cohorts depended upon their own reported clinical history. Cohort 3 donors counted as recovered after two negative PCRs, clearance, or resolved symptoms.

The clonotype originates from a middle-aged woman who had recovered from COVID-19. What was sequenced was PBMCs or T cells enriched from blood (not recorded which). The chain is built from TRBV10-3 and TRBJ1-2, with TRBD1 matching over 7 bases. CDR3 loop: CAISESTGRFYGYTF. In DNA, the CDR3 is TGTGCCATCAGTGAGTCGACAGGGCGGTTCTATGGCTACACCTTC.